The clone carrying this T cell receptor (beta chain) was picked up one time. The CDR3 extends over 14 amino acids. The V gene's germline CDR1 is MNHEY and CDR2 SVGAGI. V dropped 0 bases and J dropped 6 bases, with 10 bases sitting between them. Clones were sequenced by immunoSEQ multiplex PCR, and TCRdb holds only the in-frame ones, with some missing. The table includes 150,000 to 200,000 clones, 85% to 90% detected once. The data were taken from a study of control samples from healthy donors and cancer patients. The V and J genes are TRBV6-5 and TRBJ2-3; D unclear. The sequenced sample consisted of blood. This TCR was recovered from a man younger than 45 in good health. In DNA, the CDR3 is TGTGCCAGCAGTTACTCGATCTCAGTGGATACGCAGTATTTT. Its translation is CASSYSISVDTQYF.